The TCR beta chain under discussion was sequenced for a study of shared clonotypes between healthy human individuals. Study-level information: Serving as donors were a couple of women and three men, whose ages spanned 18 to 49.

Overall study findings and caveats: Naive subsets generally had larger estimated richness than memory subsets.

Sequencing used immunoSEQ multiplex PCR; TCRdb keeps in-frame clones, though not all of them. Of some 790,000 clones in the sample, approximately 72% were seen once. A word on this clone: Its target is unknown.

The CDR3 has 19 residues. Germline V lookup: CDR1 LNHDA, CDR2 SQIVND (reference sequence). V shed 4 bases, J shed 5 bases, and the junction held 17 bases outside the gene matches. Sequencing used memory CD4+ T cells sorted from blood. Documented subset: CD45RA-negative fraction. This clonotype originated in a woman aged 30 to 39 in good health. The chain joins TRBV19 to TRBJ2-5; 12 positions agree with TRBD1. The CDR3 sequence is CASSRPGTGGPMGVETQYF. As DNA, the CDR3 is TGTGCCAGTAGTAGGCCGGGGACAGGGGGCCCGATGGGTGTGGAGACCCAGTACTTC.